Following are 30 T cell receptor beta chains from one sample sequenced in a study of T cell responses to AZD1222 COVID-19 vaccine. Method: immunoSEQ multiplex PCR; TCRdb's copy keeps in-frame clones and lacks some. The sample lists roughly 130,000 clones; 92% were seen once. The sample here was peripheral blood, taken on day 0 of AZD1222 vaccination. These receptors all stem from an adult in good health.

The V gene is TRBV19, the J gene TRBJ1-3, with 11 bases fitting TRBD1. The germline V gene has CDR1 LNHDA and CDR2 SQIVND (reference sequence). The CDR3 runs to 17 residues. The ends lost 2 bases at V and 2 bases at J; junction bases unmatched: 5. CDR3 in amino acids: CASSISGTGGPGNTIYF. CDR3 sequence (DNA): TGTGCCAGTAGTATATCCGGGACAGGGGGACCTGGAAACACCATATATTTT.

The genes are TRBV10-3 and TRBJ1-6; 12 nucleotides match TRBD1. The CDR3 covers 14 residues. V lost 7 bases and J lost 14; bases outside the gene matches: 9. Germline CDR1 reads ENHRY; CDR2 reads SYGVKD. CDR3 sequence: CAINEKGQGATLHF. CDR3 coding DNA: TGTGCCATCAATGAAAAGGGACAGGGGGCTACCCTCCACTTT.

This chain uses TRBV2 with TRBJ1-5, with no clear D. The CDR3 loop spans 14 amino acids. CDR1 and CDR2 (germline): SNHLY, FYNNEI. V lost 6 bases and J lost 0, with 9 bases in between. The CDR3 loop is CASRYGVSNQPQHF. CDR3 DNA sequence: TGTGCCAGCAGATACGGAGTTAGCAATCAGCCCCAGCATTTT.

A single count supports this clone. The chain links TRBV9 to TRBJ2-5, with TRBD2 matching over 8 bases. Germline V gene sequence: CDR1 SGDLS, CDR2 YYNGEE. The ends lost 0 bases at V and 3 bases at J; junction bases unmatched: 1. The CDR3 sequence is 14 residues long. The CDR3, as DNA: TGTGCCAGCAGCGTAGCGCGGGGGGAAGAGACCCAGTACTTC. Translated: CASSVARGEETQYF.

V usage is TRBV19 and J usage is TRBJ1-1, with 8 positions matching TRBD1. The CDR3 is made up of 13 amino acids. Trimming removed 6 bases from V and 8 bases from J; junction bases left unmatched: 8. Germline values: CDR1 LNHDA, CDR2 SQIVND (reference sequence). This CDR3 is CASSSDRAAEAFF. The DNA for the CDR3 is TGTGCCAGTAGCTCGGACAGGGCAGCGGAAGCTTTCTTT.

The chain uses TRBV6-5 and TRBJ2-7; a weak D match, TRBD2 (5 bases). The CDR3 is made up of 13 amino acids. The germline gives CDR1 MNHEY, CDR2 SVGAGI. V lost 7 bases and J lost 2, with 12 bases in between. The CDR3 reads CASTSGGPYEQYF. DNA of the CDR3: TGTGCCAGCACCAGCGGTGGACCCTACGAGCAGTACTTC.

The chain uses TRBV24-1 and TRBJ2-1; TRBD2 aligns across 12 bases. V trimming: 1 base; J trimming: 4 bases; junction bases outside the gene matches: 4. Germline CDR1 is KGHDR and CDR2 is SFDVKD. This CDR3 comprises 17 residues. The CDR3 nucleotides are TGTGCCACCAGTGATTTCGCGACTAGCGGGGGATACAATGAGCAGTTCTTC. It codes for CATSDFATSGGYNEQFF.

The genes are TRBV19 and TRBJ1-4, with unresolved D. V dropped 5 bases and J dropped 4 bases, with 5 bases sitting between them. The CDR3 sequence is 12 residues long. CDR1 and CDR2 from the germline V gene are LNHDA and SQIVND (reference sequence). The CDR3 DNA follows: TGTGCCAGTAGTGCCTATAATGAAAAACTGTTTTTT. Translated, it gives CASSAYNEKLFF.

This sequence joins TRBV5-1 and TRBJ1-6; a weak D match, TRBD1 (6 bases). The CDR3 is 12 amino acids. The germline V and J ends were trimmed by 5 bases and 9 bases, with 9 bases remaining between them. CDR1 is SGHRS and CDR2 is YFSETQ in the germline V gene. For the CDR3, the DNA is TGCGCCAGCAGTAGGGGGAGTTCACCCCTCCACTTT. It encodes CASSRGSSPLHF.

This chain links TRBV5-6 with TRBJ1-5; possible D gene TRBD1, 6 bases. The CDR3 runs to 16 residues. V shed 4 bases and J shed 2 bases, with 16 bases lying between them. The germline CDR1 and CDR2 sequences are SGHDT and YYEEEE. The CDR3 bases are TGTGCCAGCAGCGTTTCAGGGGTTTTTGGCAATCAGCCCCAGCATTTT. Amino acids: CASSVSGVFGNQPQHF.

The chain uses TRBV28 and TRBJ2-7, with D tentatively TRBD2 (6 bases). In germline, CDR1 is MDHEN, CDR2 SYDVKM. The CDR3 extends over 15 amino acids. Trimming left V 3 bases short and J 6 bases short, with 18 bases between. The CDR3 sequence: CASSFTAGILSEQYF. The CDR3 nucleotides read TGTGCCAGCAGTTTTACCGCGGGGATTCTGAGCGAGCAGTACTTC. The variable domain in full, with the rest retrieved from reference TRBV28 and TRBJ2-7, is DVKVTQSSRYLVKRTGEKVFLECVQDMDHENMFWYRQDPGLGLRLIYFSYDVKMKEKGDIPEGYSVSREKKERFSLILESASTNQTSMYLCASSFTAGILSEQYFGPGTRLTVT.

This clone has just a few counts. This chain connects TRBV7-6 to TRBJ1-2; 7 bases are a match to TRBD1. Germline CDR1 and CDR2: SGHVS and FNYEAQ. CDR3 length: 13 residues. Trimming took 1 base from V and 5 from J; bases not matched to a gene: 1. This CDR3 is CASSLGDSYGYTF. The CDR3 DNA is TGTGCCAGCAGCTTAGGGGACAGTTATGGCTACACCTTC.

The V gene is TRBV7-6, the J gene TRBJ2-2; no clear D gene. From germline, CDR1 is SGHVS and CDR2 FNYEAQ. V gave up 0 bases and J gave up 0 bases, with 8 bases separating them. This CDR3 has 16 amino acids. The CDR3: CASSLASRANTGELFF. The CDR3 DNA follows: TGTGCCAGCAGCTTAGCGTCCCGGGCGAACACCGGGGAGCTGTTTTTT.

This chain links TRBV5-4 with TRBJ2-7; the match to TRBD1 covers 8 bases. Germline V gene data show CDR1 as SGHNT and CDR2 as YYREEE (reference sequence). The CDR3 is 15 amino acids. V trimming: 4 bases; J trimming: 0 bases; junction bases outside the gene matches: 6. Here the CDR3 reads CASSVRDRPSYEQYF. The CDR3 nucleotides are TGTGCCAGCAGCGTCCGGGACAGGCCCTCCTACGAGCAGTACTTC.

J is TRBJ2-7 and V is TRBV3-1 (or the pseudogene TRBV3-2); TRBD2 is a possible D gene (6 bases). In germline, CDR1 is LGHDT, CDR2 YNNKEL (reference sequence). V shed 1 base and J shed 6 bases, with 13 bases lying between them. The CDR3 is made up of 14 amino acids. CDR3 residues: CASSQGFREAEQYF. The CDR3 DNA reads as TGTGCCAGCAGCCAAGGATTCAGGGAGGCCGAGCAGTACTTC.

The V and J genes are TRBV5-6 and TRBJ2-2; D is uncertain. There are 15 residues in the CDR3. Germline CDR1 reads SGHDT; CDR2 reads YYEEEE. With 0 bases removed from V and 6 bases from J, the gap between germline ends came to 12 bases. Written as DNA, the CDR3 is TGTGCCAGCAGCTTGGATCTGGGCTATTCCGGGGAGCTGTTTTTT. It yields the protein CASSLDLGYSGELFF.

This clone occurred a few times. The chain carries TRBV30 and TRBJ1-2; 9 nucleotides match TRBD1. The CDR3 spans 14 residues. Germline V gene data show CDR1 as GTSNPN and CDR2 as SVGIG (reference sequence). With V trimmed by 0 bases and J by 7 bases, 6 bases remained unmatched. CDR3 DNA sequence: TGTGCCTGGAGTGTCCTCGGGACAGGGCTTGGCTACACCTTC. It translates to CAWSVLGTGLGYTF.

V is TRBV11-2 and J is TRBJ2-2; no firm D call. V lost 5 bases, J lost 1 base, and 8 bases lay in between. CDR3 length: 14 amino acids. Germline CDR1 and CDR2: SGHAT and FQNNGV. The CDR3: CASSGVGNTGELFF. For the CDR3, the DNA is TGTGCCAGCAGCGGAGTGGGGAACACCGGGGAGCTGTTTTTT.

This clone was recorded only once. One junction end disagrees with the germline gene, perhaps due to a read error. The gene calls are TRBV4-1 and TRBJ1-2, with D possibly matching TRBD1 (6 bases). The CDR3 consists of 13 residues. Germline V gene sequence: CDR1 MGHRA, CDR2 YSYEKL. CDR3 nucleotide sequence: TGCGCCAGCAGCCCTTCGGGGGCCTATCGCTACACCTTC. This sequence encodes CASSPSGAYRYTF.

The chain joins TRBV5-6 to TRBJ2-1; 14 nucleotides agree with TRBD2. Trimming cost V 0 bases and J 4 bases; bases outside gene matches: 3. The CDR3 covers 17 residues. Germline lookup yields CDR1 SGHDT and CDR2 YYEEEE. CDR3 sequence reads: CASSLARLAGGYNEQFF. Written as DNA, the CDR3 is TGTGCCAGCAGCTTGGCCCGACTAGCGGGAGGGTACAATGAGCAGTTCTTC. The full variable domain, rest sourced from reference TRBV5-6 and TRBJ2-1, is DAGVTQSPTHLIKTRGQQVTLRCSPKSGHDTVSWYQQALGQGPQFIFQYYEEEERQRGNFPDRFSGHQFPNYSSELNVNALLLGDSALYLCASSLARLAGGYNEQFFGPGTRLTVL.

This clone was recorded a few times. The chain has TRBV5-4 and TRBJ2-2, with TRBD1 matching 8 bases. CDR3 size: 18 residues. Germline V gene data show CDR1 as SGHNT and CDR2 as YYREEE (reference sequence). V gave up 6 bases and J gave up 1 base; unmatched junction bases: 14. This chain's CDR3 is CASTILKTGELNTGELFF. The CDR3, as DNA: TGTGCCAGCACCATTCTAAAGACAGGGGAATTGAACACCGGGGAGCTGTTTTTT.

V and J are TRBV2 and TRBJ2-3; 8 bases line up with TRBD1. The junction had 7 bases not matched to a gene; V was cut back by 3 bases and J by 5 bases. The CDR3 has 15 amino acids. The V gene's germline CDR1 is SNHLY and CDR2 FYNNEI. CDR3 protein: CASSDRTGQGDTQYF. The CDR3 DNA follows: TGTGCCAGCAGTGATAGGACAGGGCAAGGAGATACGCAGTATTTT.

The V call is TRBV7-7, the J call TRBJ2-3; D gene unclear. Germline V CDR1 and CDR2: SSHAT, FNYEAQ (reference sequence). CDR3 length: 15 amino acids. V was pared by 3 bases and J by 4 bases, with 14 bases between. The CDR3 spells CASSFNPGRADTQYF. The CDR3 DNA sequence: TGTGCCAGCAGCTTCAACCCAGGACGGGCAGATACGCAGTATTTT.

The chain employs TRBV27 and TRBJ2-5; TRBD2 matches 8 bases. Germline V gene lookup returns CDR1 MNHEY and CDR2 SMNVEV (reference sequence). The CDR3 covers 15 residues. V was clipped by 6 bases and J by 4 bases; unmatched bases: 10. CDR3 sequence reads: CASRLAGKASETQYF. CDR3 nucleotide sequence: TGTGCCAGCAGGTTAGCGGGAAAGGCATCAGAGACCCAGTACTTC.

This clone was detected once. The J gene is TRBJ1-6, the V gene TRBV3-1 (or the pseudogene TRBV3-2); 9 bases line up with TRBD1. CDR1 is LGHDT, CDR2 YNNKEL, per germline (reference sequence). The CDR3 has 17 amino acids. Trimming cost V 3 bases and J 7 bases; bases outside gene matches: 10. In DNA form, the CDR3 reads TGTGCCAGCAGCCACACCTCCGGACAGGGGTTCAATTCACCCCTCCACTTT. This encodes CASSHTSGQGFNSPLHF.

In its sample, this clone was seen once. The CDR3, as DNA: TGCGCCAGCAGTGGACAGGGGGGAAACACCATATATTTT. Its translation is CASSGQGGNTIYF. This chain connects TRBV10-1 to TRBJ1-3; 8 bases fit TRBD1. The V gene's germline CDR1 is WNHNN and CDR2 SYGVQD (reference sequence). The CDR3 has 13 amino acids. Losses at the gene ends were 4 bases for V and 4 bases for J; bases not matched to a gene: 0.

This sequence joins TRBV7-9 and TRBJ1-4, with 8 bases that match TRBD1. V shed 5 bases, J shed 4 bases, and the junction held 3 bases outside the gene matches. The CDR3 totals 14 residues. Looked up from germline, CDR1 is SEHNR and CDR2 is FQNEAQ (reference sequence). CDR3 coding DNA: TGTGCCAGCAGCCCGGACAGGGATAATGAAAAACTGTTTTTT. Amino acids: CASSPDRDNEKLFF.

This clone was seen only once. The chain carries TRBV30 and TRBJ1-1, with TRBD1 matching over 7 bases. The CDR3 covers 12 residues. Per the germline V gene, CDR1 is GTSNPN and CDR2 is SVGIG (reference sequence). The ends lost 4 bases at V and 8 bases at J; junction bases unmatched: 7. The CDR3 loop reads CAWTPGQTEAFF. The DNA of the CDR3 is TGTGCCTGGACCCCGGGACAGACCGAAGCTTTCTTT.

The DNA of the CDR3 is TGCGCCAGCAGCTCTTCAGGGATACTCTCTGAAGCTTTCTTT. It yields the protein CASSSSGILSEAFF. This chain links TRBV5-1 with TRBJ1-1; D perhaps matches TRBD1 (5 bases). Looked up from germline, CDR1 is SGHRS and CDR2 is YFSETQ. CDR3 length: 14 residues. Trimming took off 3 bases at V and 6 bases at J, with 15 bases between the two ends.

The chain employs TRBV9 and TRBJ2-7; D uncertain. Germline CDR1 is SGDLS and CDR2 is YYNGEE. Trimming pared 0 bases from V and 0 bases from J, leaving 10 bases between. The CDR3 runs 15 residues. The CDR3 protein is CASSVASDSSYEQYF. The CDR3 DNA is TGTGCCAGCAGCGTAGCCTCGGATAGCTCCTACGAGCAGTACTTC.